This record concerns one TCR beta chain sequence. Germline V gives CDR1 MNHEY, CDR2 SMNVEV (reference sequence). The CDR3 loop spans 14 amino acids. These data belong to a study of blood T cells in healthy people across ages. A sample-barcoded 5' primer and a J-beta primer mix were used in a second PCR of roughly 7 to 11 cycles. TCRdb passed the 5' RACE reads through MiXCR, listing each CDR3 protein once. The data hold over 1.5 million distinct CDR3 sequences, with about 50% observed a single time. J is TRBJ2-7 and V is TRBV27; D may be TRBD2 (5 bases). The J call may be mistaken, given a closer DNA end match to TRBJ2-5. The sequenced sample was blood. This clonotype was obtained from a middle-aged woman in good health. This chain's CDR3 is CASSLRLAFETQYF. In nucleotides, the CDR3 is TGTGCCAGCAGTTTGCGCCTAGCTTTCGAGACCCAGTACTTC.